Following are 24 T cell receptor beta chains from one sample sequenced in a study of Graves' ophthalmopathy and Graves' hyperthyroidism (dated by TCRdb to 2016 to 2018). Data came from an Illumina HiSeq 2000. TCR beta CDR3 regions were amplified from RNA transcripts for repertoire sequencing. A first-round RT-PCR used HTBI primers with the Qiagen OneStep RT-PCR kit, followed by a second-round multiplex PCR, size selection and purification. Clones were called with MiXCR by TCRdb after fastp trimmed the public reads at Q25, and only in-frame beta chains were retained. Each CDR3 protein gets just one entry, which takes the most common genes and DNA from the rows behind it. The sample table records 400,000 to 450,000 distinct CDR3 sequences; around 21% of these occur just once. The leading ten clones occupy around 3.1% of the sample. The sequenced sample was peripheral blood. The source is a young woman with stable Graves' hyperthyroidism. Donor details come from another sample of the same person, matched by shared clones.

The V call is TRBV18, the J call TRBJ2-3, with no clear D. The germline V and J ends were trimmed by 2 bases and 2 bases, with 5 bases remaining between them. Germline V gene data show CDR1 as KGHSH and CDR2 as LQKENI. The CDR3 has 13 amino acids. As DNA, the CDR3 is TGTGCCAGCTCACCAACCTCCACAGATACGCAGTATTTT. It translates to CASSPTSTDTQYF. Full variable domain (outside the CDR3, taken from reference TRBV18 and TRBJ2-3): NAGVMQNPRHLVRRRGQEARLRCSPMKGHSHVYWYRQLPEEGLKFMVYLQKENIIDESGMPKERFSAEFPKEGPSILRIQQVVRGDSAAYFCASSPTSTDTQYFGPGTRLTVL.

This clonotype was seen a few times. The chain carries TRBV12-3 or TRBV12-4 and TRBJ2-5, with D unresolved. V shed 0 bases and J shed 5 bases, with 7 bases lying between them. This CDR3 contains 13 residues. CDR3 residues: CASSLAGIETQYF. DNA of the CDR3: TGTGCCAGCAGTTTAGCGGGGATCGAGACCCAGTACTTC.

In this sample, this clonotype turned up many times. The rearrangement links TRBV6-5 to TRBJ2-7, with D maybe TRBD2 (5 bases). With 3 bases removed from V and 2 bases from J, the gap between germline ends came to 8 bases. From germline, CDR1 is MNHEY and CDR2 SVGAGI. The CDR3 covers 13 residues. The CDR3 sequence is CASSYDYAYEQYF. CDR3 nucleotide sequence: TGTGCCAGCAGTTATGACTACGCCTACGAGCAGTACTTC.

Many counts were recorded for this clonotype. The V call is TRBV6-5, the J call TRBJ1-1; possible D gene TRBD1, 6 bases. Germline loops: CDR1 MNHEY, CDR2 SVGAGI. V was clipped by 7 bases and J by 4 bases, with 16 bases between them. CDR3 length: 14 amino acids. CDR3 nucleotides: TGTGCCAGCACCCTTTTTTTGGGGGCCACTGAAGCTTTCTTT. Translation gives CASTLFLGATEAFF.

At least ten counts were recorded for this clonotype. The CDR3 reads CASGLWAEETQYF. The DNA for the CDR3 is TGTGCTAGTGGTTTGTGGGCAGAAGAGACCCAGTACTTC. The chain employs TRBV12-5 and TRBJ2-5; D uncertain. The V gene's germline CDR1 is LGHNT and CDR2 FRNRAP. The V gene lost 2 bases and the J gene lost 3 bases, with 7 bases spanning the gap. This CDR3 is built from 13 residues.

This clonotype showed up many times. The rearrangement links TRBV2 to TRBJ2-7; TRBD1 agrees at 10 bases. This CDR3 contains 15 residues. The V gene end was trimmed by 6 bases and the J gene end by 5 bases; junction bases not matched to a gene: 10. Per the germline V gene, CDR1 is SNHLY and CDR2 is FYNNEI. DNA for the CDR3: TGTGCCAGCAGCTCAGACAGGGGGCGCCTAAACGAGCAGTACTTC. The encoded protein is CASSSDRGRLNEQYF.

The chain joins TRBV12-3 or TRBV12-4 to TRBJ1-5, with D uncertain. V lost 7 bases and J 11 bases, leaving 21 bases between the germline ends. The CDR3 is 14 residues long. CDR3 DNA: TGTGCCAGCACCAGGACTGTCAGGAATCTGTCCCAGCATTTT. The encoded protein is CASTRTVRNLSQHF.

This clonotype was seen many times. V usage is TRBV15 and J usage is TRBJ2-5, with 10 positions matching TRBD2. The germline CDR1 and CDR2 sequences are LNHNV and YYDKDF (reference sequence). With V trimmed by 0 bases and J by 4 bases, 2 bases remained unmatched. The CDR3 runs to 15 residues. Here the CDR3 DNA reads TGTGCCACCAGCAGAGACCTAGCGGGAGCAGAGACCCAGTACTTC. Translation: CATSRDLAGAETQYF.

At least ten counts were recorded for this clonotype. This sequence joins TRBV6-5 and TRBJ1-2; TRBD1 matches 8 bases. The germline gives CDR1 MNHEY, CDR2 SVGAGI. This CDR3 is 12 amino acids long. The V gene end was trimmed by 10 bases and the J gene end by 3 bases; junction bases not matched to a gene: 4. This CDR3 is CATQGADYGYTF. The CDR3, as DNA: TGTGCCACCCAGGGGGCGGACTATGGCTACACCTTC.

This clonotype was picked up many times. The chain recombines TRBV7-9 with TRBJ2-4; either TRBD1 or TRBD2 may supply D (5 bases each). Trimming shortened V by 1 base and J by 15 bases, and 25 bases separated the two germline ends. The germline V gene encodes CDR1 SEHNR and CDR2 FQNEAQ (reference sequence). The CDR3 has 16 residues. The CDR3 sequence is CASSLGGTPQGMWVYF. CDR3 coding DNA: TGTGCCAGCAGCTTAGGAGGGACGCCCCAAGGAATGTGGGTGTACTTC.

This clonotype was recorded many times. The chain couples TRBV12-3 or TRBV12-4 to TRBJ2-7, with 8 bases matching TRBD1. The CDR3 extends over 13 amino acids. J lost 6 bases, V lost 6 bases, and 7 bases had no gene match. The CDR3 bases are TGTGCCAGCAGCACTAGGACAGGGTTCGAGCAGTACTTC. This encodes CASSTRTGFEQYF.

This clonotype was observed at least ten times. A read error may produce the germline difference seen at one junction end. Here the CDR3 DNA reads TGCGCCAGCAGCTTGGCGGACACGATTGGGAACATTAAGTACTTC. This translates into CASSLADTIGNIKYF. The V and J genes are TRBV5-1 and TRBJ2-4; tentatively, D is TRBD1 (5 bases). This CDR3 region has 15 residues. Per germline, CDR1 SGHRS and CDR2 YFSETQ.

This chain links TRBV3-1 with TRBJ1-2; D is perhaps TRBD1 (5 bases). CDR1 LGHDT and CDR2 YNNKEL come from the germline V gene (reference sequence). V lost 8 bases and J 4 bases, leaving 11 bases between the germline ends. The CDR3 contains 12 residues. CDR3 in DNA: TGTGCCAGCTTCAGGGTGGGCTATGGCTACACCTTC. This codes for CASFRVGYGYTF.

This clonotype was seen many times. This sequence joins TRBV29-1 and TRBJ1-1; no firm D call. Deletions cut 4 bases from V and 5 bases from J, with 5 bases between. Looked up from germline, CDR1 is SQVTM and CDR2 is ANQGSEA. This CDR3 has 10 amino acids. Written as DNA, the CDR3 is TGCAGCGTTGGGGTTACTGAAGCTTTCTTT. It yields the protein CSVGVTEAFF.

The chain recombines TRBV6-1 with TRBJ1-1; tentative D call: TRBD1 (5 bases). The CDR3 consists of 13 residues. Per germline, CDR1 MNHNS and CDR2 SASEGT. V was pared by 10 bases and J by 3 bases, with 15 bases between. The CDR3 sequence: CANSLGGDTEAFF. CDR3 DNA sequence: TGTGCCAACTCCTTGGGGGGTGACACTGAAGCTTTCTTT.

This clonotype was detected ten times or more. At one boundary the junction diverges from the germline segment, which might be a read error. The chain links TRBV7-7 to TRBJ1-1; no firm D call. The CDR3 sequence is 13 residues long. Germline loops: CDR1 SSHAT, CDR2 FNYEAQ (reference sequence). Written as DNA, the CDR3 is TGTGCTAGCAGCTTAACCCAGAACACTGAAGCTTTCTTT. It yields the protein CASSLTQNTEAFF. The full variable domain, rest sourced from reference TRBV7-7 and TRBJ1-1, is GAGVSQSPRYKVTKRGQDVTLRCDPISSHATLYWYQQALGQGPEFLTYFNYEAQPDKSGLPSDRFSAERPEGSISTLTIQRTEQRDSAMYRCASSLTQNTEAFFGQGTRLTVV.

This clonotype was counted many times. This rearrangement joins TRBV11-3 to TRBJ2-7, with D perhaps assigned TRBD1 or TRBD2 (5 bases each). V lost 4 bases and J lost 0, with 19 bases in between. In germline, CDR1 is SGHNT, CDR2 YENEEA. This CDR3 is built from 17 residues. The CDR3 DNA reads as TGTGCCAGCAGCTACAGGCCGGGGAGTGGGGGCTCCTACGAGCAGTACTTC. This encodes CASSYRPGSGGSYEQYF.

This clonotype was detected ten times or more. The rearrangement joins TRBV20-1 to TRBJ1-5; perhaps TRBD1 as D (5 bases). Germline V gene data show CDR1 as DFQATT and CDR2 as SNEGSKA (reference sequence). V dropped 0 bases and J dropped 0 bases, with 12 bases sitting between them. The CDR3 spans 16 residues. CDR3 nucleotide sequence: TGCAGTGCTAGAGATGAAGGGGATTATAGCAATCAGCCCCAGCATTTT. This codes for CSARDEGDYSNQPQHF.

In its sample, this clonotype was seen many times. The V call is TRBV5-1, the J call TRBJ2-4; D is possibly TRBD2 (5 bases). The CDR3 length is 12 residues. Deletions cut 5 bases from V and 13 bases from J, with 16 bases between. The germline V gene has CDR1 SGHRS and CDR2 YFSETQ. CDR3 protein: CASRDGEGVQYF. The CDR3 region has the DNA TGCGCCAGCAGAGATGGTGAGGGTGTACAGTACTTC.

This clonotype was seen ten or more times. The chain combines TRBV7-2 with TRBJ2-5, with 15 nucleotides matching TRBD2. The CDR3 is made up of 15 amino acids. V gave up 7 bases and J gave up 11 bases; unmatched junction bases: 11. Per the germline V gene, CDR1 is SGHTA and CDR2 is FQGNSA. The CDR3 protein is CASTTGTSGRIRQYF. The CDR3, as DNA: TGTGCCAGCACCACCGGGACTAGCGGGAGGATCCGGCAGTACTTC.

The CDR3 protein is CASSEWIGSGVETQYF. CDR3 bases: TGTGCCAGCAGTGAATGGATTGGTTCGGGAGTAGAGACCCAGTACTTC. The rearrangement uses TRBV6-1 and TRBJ2-5; tentative D call: TRBD2 (6 bases). CDR1 and CDR2 from the germline V gene are MNHNS and SASEGT. The CDR3 is 16 amino acids. Trimming removed 2 bases at V and 4 bases at J, with 17 bases between.

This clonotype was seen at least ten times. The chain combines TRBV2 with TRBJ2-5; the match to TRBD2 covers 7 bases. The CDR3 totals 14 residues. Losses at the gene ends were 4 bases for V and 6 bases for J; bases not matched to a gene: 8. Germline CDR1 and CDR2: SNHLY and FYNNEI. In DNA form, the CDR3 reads TGTGCCAGCAGTGTATCGGGCGGGGGTCAGACCCAGTACTTC. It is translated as CASSVSGGGQTQYF.

This chain's CDR3 is CAISEGFTYEQYF. CDR3 DNA sequence: TGTGCCATCAGTGAAGGATTTACCTACGAGCAGTACTTC. The chain couples TRBV10-3 to TRBJ2-7; no clear D gene. V lost 3 bases, J lost 2 bases, and 8 bases lay in between. CDR1 ENHRY and CDR2 SYGVKD come from the germline V gene. This CDR3 spans 13 amino acids.

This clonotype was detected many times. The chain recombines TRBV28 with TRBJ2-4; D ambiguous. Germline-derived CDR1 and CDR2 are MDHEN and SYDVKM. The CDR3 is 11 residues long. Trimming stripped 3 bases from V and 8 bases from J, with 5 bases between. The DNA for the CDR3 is TGTGCCAGCAGTTTGTCGTACATTCAGTACTTC. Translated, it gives CASSLSYIQYF.